The 6 T cell receptor beta chains below come from one sample, sequenced in a study of cytomegalovirus exposure and HLA in healthy donors (TCRdb year 2017). Library prep was done by the immunoSEQ multiplex PCR assay. TCRdb obtained this table from immuneACCESS and retained in-frame rearrangements with V and J assigned. These tables miss some clones; where compared with another copy, unresolved V genes account for less than half of the shortfall, and the remainder is unexplained. The sample table contains 250,000 to 350,000 clones; only one count was recorded for roughly nine tenths of them. The ten largest clonotypes hold more than 0.9% of the sample. The sequenced sample consisted of PBMCs. The receptors come from a woman aged 30 to 39 in good health and CMV-seropositive.

The chain links TRBV14 to TRBJ2-3; tentative D call: TRBD2 (5 bases). Germline lookup yields CDR1 SGHDN and CDR2 FVKESK. V lost 1 base and J lost 0, with 8 bases in between. The CDR3 consists of 15 residues. CDR3 amino acids: CASSQVGGSTDTQYF. CDR3 nucleotides: TGTGCCAGCAGCCAAGTAGGCGGGAGCACAGATACGCAGTATTTT.

As DNA, the CDR3 is TGTGCCAGCAGGACAGGGAACTACGAGCAGTACTTC. As protein: CASRTGNYEQYF. The rearrangement joins TRBV6-5 to TRBJ2-7, with 7 positions matching TRBD1. CDR3 size: 12 residues. Germline CDR1 and CDR2: MNHEY and SVGAGI. V shed 6 bases and J 3 bases; nucleotides not matched to a gene: 2.

This clone was observed a single time. V usage is TRBV7-2 and J usage is TRBJ2-2; TRBD2 matches 10 bases. Germline loops: CDR1 SGHTA, CDR2 FQGNSA. The CDR3 has 16 residues. V was pared by 1 base and J by 6 bases, with 5 bases of the junction left unmatched. The DNA of the CDR3 is TGTGCCAGCAGCTTAGGGGGAGCGGGAGGGCCCGGGGAGCTGTTTTTT. Translation: CASSLGGAGGPGELFF.

This clone was recorded once. The chain recombines TRBV6-6 with TRBJ2-4, with D unresolved. V was cut by 6 bases and J by 8 bases, with 17 bases left in between. This CDR3 has 14 residues. CDR1 and CDR2 from the germline V gene are MNHNY and SVGAGI (reference sequence). CDR3: CASSTGIADDIQYF. CDR3 bases: TGTGCCAGCAGCACTGGGATTGCTGATGACATTCAGTACTTC.

The chain carries TRBV28 and TRBJ2-7; D is possibly TRBD2 (5 bases). Germline V lookup: CDR1 MDHEN, CDR2 SYDVKM. V lost 5 bases, J lost 7 bases, and 27 bases lay in between. The CDR3 sequence is 17 residues long. CDR3 residues: CASSPSPSTGSTGEQYF. The CDR3 nucleotides are TGTGCCAGCAGTCCCAGTCCCTCCACGGGGAGTACGGGTGAGCAGTACTTC.

The rearrangement uses TRBV5-6 and TRBJ2-7; possibly TRBD1 for D (6 bases). Germline assignment: CDR1 SGHDT and CDR2 YYEEEE. The germline V and J ends were trimmed by 5 bases and 4 bases, with 22 bases remaining between them. This CDR3 spans 16 amino acids. The CDR3 DNA is TGTGCCAGCAGACCTAAAACCGGGACAAATGATTACGAGCAGTACTTC. Its translation is CASRPKTGTNDYEQYF.